This is a list of T cell receptor beta chains from one sample in a study of T cell responses to AZD1222 COVID-19 vaccine. Sequencing used immunoSEQ multiplex PCR; TCRdb keeps in-frame clones, though not all of them. The data hold about 130,000 clones, with under 90% observed a single time. The input for sequencing was peripheral blood, taken on day 0 of AZD1222 vaccination. These receptors were obtained from an adult in good health. Each CDR3 is given with its conserved first and last residue. A D gene is named only where the DNA matches it firmly. Clone size, where shown, is once, few, many, or a class for clones that have expanded.

V: TRBV19; J: TRBJ2-7; size: few; D: .; DNA: TGTGCCAGTAGTTCCCTCGAAGGTTTAGGCTACGAGCAGTACTTC; CDR3: CASSSLEGLGYEQYF
V: TRBV11-3; J: TRBJ1-1; size: .; D: .; DNA: TGTGCCAGCAGCTTAGGGGTAGCAATCGGAGGTGAAGCTTTCTTT; CDR3: CASSLGVAIGGEAFF
V: TRBV5-1; J: TRBJ1-1; size: .; D: .; DNA: TGCGCCAGCAGCGACGGGGACGGAAACACTGAAGCTTTCTTT; CDR3: CASSDGDGNTEAFF
V: TRBV18; J: TRBJ1-5; size: once; D: .; DNA: TGTGCCAGCTCACCGGGGGCCCAAAGTGATCAGCCCCAGCATTTT; CDR3: CASSPGAQSDQPQHF
V: TRBV7-6; J: TRBJ1-5; size: .; D: .; DNA: TGTGCCAGCAGCTCGTGGTTGCTGCCCGATCAGCCCCAGCATTTT; CDR3: CASSSWLLPDQPQHF
V: TRBV5-4; J: TRBJ2-7; size: .; D: .; DNA: TGTGCCAGCAGCTTCGGATCTGGGTTCTACGAGCAGTACTTC; CDR3: CASSFGSGFYEQYF
V: TRBV6-5; J: TRBJ1-5; size: .; D: .; DNA: TGTGCCAGCAGCGATCAGCCCCAGCATTTT; CDR3: CASSDQPQHF
V: TRBV7-2; J: TRBJ2-4; size: .; D: .; DNA: TGTGCCAGCAGCTTAGCTCACACAGGGATGGCGAAAAACATTCAGTACTTC; CDR3: CASSLAHTGMAKNIQYF
V: TRBV28; J: TRBJ2-7; size: .; D: .; DNA: TGTGCCAGCAGAACCCTCCCGAACCTGCTCTACGAGCAGTACTTC; CDR3: CASRTLPNLLYEQYF
V: TRBV7-8; J: TRBJ1-4; size: .; D: .; DNA: TGTGCCAGCAGCTTACGGGGGGCTCGTGAAAAACTGTTTTTT; CDR3: CASSLRGAREKLFF
V: TRBV11-2; J: TRBJ1-3; size: .; D: TRBD1; DNA: TGTGCCAGCAGCTTACTGGGACAGACCTCTGGAAACACCATATATTTT; CDR3: CASSLLGQTSGNTIYF
V: TRBV11-3; J: TRBJ1-1; size: .; D: .; DNA: TGTGCCAGCAGTCGACAGACGAACACTGAAGCTTTCTTT; CDR3: CASSRQTNTEAFF
V: TRBV18; J: TRBJ1-1; size: .; D: .; DNA: TGTGCCAGCTCACCCCCCCGGGGGTCGCTGAACACTGAAGCTTTCTTT; CDR3: CASSPPRGSLNTEAFF
V: TRBV6-5; J: TRBJ1-1; size: .; D: TRBD1; DNA: TGTGCCAGCACAAAGCCAGGGGGCACTGAAGCTTTCTTT; CDR3: CASTKPGGTEAFF
V: TRBV7-6; J: TRBJ2-2; size: .; D: .; DNA: TGTGCCAGCAGCTTATTGAGGGCCGGGGAGCTGTTTTTT; CDR3: CASSLLRAGELFF
V: TRBV5-1; J: TRBJ1-2; size: .; D: TRBD1; DNA: TGCGCCAGCAGCCCCGTAGTGGCAGGGGGCTATGGCTACACCTTC; CDR3: CASSPVVAGGYGYTF
V: TRBV7-4; J: TRBJ1-5; size: .; D: .; DNA: TGTGCCAGCAGCTTAGCGCTCGGGACGGATTATAGCAATCAGCCCCAGCATTTT; CDR3: CASSLALGTDYSNQPQHF
V: TRBV9; J: TRBJ2-1; size: .; D: .; DNA: TGTGCCGGCAGCGTAGAGTTATCCTACAATGAGCAGTTCTTC; CDR3: CAGSVELSYNEQFF
V: TRBV5-8; J: TRBJ2-7; size: .; D: .; DNA: TGTGCCAGCAGCTTGGGCCCTATCTACGAGCAGTACTTC; CDR3: CASSLGPIYEQYF
V: TRBV7-9; J: TRBJ2-2; size: .; D: .; DNA: TGTGCCAGCAGCTCAGGGGCCGGGGAGCTGTTTTTT; CDR3: CASSSGAGELFF
V: TRBV3-1/TRBV3-2; J: TRBJ1-5; size: .; D: .; DNA: TGTGCCAGCAGCCCCCACGGGGGCGGCGATCAGCCCCAGCATTTT; CDR3: CASSPHGGGDQPQHF
V: TRBV6-5; J: TRBJ1-4; size: .; D: TRBD1; DNA: TGTGCCAGCGGGGACAGCTTTAATGAAAAACTGTTTTTT; CDR3: CASGDSFNEKLFF
V: TRBV30; J: TRBJ2-5; size: .; D: TRBD2; DNA: TGTGCCTGGATGGCGGGAGAAGAGACCCAGTACTTC; CDR3: CAWMAGEETQYF
V: TRBV28; J: TRBJ2-4; size: .; D: TRBD2; DNA: TGTGCCAGCAGTCTGGGGCTAGCGGGGGGGAAAAACATTCAGTACTTC; CDR3: CASSLGLAGGKNIQYF
V: TRBV7-2; J: TRBJ2-5; size: .; D: TRBD2; DNA: TGTGCCAGCAGCTTTCAGCGGGGGGGCGGGGAGACCCAGTACTTC; CDR3: CASSFQRGGGETQYF
V: TRBV11-2; J: TRBJ1-1; size: few; D: .; DNA: TGTGCCAGCAGCTTAGTTGGGGGTGAAGCTTTCTTT; CDR3: CASSLVGGEAFF
V: TRBV28; J: TRBJ2-7; size: .; D: .; DNA: TGTGCCAGCAGACGGGACTCCTCCTACGAGCAGTACTTC; CDR3: CASRRDSSYEQYF
V: TRBV7-2; J: TRBJ2-3; size: .; D: .; DNA: TGTGCCAGCAGCCCTGGACAGTACGGGGGGCGGGGAGATACGCAGTATTTT; CDR3: CASSPGQYGGRGDTQYF
V: TRBV18; J: TRBJ1-5; size: .; D: .; DNA: TGTGCCAGCTCCCGAAAAGAAGGCAGGGATCAGCCCCAGCATTTT; CDR3: CASSRKEGRDQPQHF
V: TRBV19; J: TRBJ2-7; size: few; D: .; DNA: TGTGCCAGTAGTCTTACGGGAATGAGCTACGAGCAGTACTTC; CDR3: CASSLTGMSYEQYF
V: TRBV7-9; J: TRBJ1-1; size: .; D: TRBD1; DNA: TGTGCCAGCAGCTTAACAACAGGGGTGAACACTGAAGCTTTCTTT; CDR3: CASSLTTGVNTEAFF
V: TRBV5-5; J: TRBJ2-7; size: once; D: TRBD2; DNA: TGTGCCAGCAGGCTGCTGGTAGCGGGGGGCTACGAGCAGTACTTC; CDR3: CASRLLVAGGYEQYF
V: TRBV29-1; J: TRBJ2-1; size: .; D: .; DNA: TGCAGCGTTGTGTTTGGACAACTACGGGGAGCCTACAATGAGCAGTTCTTC; CDR3: CSVVFGQLRGAYNEQFF
V: TRBV6-6; J: TRBJ1-2; size: .; D: TRBD1; DNA: TGTGCCAGCAGAGAAACAGGGGCCCCTTATGGCTACACCTTC; CDR3: CASRETGAPYGYTF
V: TRBV6-5; J: TRBJ2-5; size: .; D: .; DNA: TGTGCCACCACCGGACCGTCAGAGACCCAGTACTTC; CDR3: CATTGPSETQYF
V: TRBV7-2; J: TRBJ2-7; size: .; D: .; DNA: TGTGCCAGCAGCGCACGACAGGGAGGGAGTTACGAGCAGTACTTC; CDR3: CASSARQGGSYEQYF
V: TRBV15; J: TRBJ2-7; size: .; D: .; DNA: TGTGCCACCAGCCCCCGGGGTAGGGAATGGTACGAGCAGTACTTC; CDR3: CATSPRGREWYEQYF
V: TRBV28; J: TRBJ1-4; size: .; D: .; DNA: TGTGCCAGCAGTCCCTGGATAAATGAAAAACTGTTTTTT; CDR3: CASSPWINEKLFF
V: TRBV19; J: TRBJ1-5; size: .; D: TRBD1; DNA: TGTGCCAGTAGTATATGGGACAGCCGCAATCAGCCCCAGCATTTT; CDR3: CASSIWDSRNQPQHF
V: TRBV9; J: TRBJ2-7; size: few; D: .; DNA: TGTGCCAGCAGCCCGACGCGGGACAGTCCCTACGAGCAGTACTTC; CDR3: CASSPTRDSPYEQYF
V: TRBV25-1; J: TRBJ2-3; size: .; D: TRBD2; DNA: TGTGCCAGCAGTGAATGGGGGGGGTTAGATACGCAGTATTTT; CDR3: CASSEWGGLDTQYF
V: TRBV11-2; J: TRBJ1-4; size: .; D: .; DNA: TGTGCCAGCGTCTCACGGGCGAATGAAAAACTGTTTTTT; CDR3: CASVSRANEKLFF
V: TRBV3-1/TRBV3-2; J: TRBJ1-6; size: .; D: .; DNA: TGTGCCAGCAGCCAAGATCTGGGGGTACGTTATAATTCACCCCTCCACTTT; CDR3: CASSQDLGVRYNSPLHF
V: TRBV7-8; J: TRBJ2-7; size: .; D: TRBD2; DNA: TGTGCCAGCAGTTTTTCTACTAGCGGAGACTACGAGCAGTACTTC; CDR3: CASSFSTSGDYEQYF
V: TRBV6-5; J: TRBJ1-5; size: once; D: .; DNA: TGTGCCAGCAGTTCCCCAGGGGTGGGTCAGCCCCAGCATTTT; CDR3: CASSSPGVGQPQHF
V: TRBV5-8; J: TRBJ2-1; size: .; D: .; DNA: TGTGCCAGCAGAGGCGGGAATGAGCAGTTCTTC; CDR3: CASRGGNEQFF
V: TRBV6-5; J: TRBJ2-1; size: .; D: TRBD2; DNA: TGTGCCAGCGTTAGCGGGGGGGCATACGATGAGCAGTTCTTC; CDR3: CASVSGGAYDEQFF
V: TRBV25-1; J: TRBJ2-7; size: .; D: .; DNA: TGTGCCAGCAGTGAACCAGGGACGGTTTCCTACGAGCAGTACTTC; CDR3: CASSEPGTVSYEQYF
V: TRBV9; J: TRBJ1-3; size: .; D: .; DNA: TGTGCCAGCAGCGTAGATAACGTCAACACCATATATTTT; CDR3: CASSVDNVNTIYF
V: TRBV18; J: TRBJ2-2; size: once; D: TRBD1; DNA: TGTGCCAGCTCATCTACCTGGCCTACAGGGGTCAACACCGGGGAGCTGTTTTTT; CDR3: CASSSTWPTGVNTGELFF
V: TRBV4-1; J: TRBJ2-1; size: few; D: TRBD2; DNA: TGCGCCAGCAGCCAAGAAGAACGGACTAGAGGATACAATGAGCAGTTCTTC; CDR3: CASSQEERTRGYNEQFF
V: TRBV4-2; J: TRBJ1-2; size: .; D: .; DNA: TGTGCCAGCAGCCAAGAGGCACTAGCAGCCTTTAACTATGGCTACACCTTC; CDR3: CASSQEALAAFNYGYTF
V: TRBV7-2; J: TRBJ1-5; size: .; D: .; DNA: TGTGCCAGCAGCTTAGCGTCGTCACGGAGCAATCAGCCCCAGCATTTT; CDR3: CASSLASSRSNQPQHF
V: TRBV4-3; J: TRBJ2-3; size: .; D: .; DNA: TGCGCCAGCAGCCAAGATCGGGGGTCGTTCAGCACAGATACGCAGTATTTT; CDR3: CASSQDRGSFSTDTQYF
V: TRBV18; J: TRBJ2-3; size: .; D: .; DNA: TGTGCCACCACGGGGGGCTCCCCAGATACGCAGTATTTT; CDR3: CATTGGSPDTQYF